The sample holds many counts of the clone carrying this T cell receptor (beta chain). Antigen specificity is unknown. TCRdb re-called the 5' RACE reads with MiXCR, one entry per CDR3 protein. The table records some 9,000 distinct CDR3 sequences, 2.2% of them present only once. These data belong to a study of beta chain bispecific antibodies for T cell cancers. About the research overall: Jurkat cells expressed TRBV12-3; HPB-ALL cells expressed TRBV5-5. The study's findings and limits: Most targeted TRBV signal came from the leukemia cell line cells, not normal T cells.

From germline, CDR1 is SNHLY and CDR2 FYNNEI. With 2 bases removed from V and 5 bases from J, the gap between germline ends came to 16 bases. The CDR3 sequence is 16 residues long. T cells were expanded from blood mononuclear cells for about three days with anti-CD3 OKT3 or CD3/CD28 beads. The sample was T cells from a healthy donor cultured with Jurkat leukemia cells, taken from a culture containing an anti-CD19 bispecific antibody. V usage is TRBV2 and J usage is TRBJ2-1; perhaps TRBD1 as D (5 bases). This receptor was identified in a human donor in good health. Some clones in this sample may be carry-over from other donors' samples. CDR3 residues: CASSEYVGPRNNEQFF. The CDR3, as DNA: TGTGCCAGCAGTGAATACGTGGGGCCTCGAAACAATGAGCAGTTCTTC.